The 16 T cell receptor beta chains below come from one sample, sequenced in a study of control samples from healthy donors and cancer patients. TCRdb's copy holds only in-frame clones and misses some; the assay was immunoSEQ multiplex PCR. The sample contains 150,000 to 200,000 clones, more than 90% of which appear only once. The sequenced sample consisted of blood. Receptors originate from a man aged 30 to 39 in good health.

This chain's CDR3 is CASTNQPQHF. The CDR3 region has the DNA TGTGCCAGCACTAATCAGCCCCAGCATTTT. V and J are TRBV27 and TRBJ1-5; D gene unclear. V was clipped by 7 bases and J by 4 bases, with 2 bases between them. The CDR3 runs 10 residues. Germline V gene data show CDR1 as MNHEY and CDR2 as SMNVEV (reference sequence).

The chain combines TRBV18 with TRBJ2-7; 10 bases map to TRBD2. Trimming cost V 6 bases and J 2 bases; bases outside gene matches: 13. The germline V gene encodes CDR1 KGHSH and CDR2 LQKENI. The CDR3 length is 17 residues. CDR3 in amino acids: CASSRGASGSNTYEQYF. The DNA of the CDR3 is TGTGCCAGCTCCCGTGGGGCTAGCGGGAGCAATACCTACGAGCAGTACTTC. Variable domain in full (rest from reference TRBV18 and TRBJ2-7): NAGVMQNPRHLVRRRGQEARLRCSPMKGHSHVYWYRQLPEEGLKFMVYLQKENIIDESGMPKERFSAEFPKEGPSILRIQQVVRGDSAAYFCASSRGASGSNTYEQYFGPGTRLTVT.

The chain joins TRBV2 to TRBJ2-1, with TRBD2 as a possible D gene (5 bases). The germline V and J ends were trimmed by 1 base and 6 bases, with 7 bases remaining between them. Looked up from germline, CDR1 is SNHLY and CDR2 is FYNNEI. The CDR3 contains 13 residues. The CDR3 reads CASSEEAANEQFF. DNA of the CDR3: TGTGCCAGCAGTGAAGAAGCGGCCAATGAGCAGTTCTTC.

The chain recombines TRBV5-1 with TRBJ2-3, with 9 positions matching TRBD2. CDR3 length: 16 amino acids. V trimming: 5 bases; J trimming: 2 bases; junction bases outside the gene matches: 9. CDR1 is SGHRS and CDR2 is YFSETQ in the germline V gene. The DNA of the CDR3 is TGCGCCAGCAGGACTCCAGCGGGAGGATACACAGATACGCAGTATTTT. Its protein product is CASRTPAGGYTDTQYF.

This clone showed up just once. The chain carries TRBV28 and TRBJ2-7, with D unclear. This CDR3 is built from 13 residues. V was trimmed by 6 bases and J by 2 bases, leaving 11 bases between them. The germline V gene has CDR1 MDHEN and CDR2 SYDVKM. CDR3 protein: CASRPGPPYEQYF. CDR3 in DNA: TGTGCCAGCAGGCCCGGGCCCCCCTACGAGCAGTACTTC.

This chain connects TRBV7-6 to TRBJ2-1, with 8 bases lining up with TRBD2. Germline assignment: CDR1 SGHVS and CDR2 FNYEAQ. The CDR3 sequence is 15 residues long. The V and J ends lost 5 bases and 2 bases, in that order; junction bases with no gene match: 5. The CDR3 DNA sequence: TGTGCCAGCAGCCCGGGACTAGAAACCTACAATGAGCAGTTCTTC. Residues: CASSPGLETYNEQFF.

The CDR3 is CASTPGSYYGYTF. Written as DNA, the CDR3 is TGTGCCAGCACCCCAGGGTCCTACTATGGCTACACCTTC. V gene TRBV27 combines with J gene TRBJ1-2, with a possible D match to TRBD1 (5 bases). The CDR3 loop spans 13 amino acids. The V end lost 7 bases, the J end lost 3 bases, and 12 bases lay between the germline ends. In germline, CDR1 is MNHEY, CDR2 SMNVEV (reference sequence).

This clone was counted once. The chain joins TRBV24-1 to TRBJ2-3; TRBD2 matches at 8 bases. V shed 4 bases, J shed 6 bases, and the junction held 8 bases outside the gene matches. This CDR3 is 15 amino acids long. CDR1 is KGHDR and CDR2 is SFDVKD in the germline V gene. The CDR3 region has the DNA TGTGCCACCAGTGAGGGGGCGGGGGGATGGGATACGCAGTATTTT. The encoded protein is CATSEGAGGWDTQYF.

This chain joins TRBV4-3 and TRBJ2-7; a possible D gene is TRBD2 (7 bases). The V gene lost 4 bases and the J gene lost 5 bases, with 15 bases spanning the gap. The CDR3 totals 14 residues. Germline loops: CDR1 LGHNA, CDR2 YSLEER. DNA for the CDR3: TGCGCCAGCAGCCTTAAAGGGGGAGGGGACGAGCAGTACTTC. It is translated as CASSLKGGGDEQYF.

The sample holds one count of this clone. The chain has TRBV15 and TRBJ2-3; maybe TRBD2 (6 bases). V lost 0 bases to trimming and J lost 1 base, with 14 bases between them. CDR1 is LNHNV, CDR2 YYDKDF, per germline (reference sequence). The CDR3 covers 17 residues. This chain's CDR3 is CATSRDGQGGGTDTQYF. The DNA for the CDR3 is TGTGCCACCAGCAGAGATGGCCAGGGCGGGGGCACAGATACGCAGTATTTT.

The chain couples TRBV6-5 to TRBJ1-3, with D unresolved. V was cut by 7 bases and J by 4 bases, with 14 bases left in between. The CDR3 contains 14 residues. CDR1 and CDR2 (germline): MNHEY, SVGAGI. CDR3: CASTTDLSGNTIYF. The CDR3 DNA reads TGTGCCAGCACAACTGACCTAAGCGGAAACACCATATATTTT.

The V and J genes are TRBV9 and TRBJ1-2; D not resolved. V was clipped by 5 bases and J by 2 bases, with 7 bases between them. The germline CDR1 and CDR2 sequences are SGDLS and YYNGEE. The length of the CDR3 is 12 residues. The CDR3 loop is CASSRTNYGYTF. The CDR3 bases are TGTGCCAGCAGTCGTACCAACTATGGCTACACCTTC.

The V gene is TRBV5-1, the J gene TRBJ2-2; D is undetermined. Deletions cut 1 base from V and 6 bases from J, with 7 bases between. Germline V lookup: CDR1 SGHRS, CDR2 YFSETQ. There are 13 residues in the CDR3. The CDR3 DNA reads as TGCGCCAGCAGCTTGTCACAGTCCGGGGAGCTGTTTTTT. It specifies CASSLSQSGELFF.

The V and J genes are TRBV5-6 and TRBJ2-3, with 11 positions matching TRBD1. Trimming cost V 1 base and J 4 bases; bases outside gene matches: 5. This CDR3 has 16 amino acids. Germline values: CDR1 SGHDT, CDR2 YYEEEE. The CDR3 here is CASSLKGQGVADTQYF. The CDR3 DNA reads TGTGCCAGCAGCTTGAAGGGACAGGGGGTGGCAGATACGCAGTATTTT.

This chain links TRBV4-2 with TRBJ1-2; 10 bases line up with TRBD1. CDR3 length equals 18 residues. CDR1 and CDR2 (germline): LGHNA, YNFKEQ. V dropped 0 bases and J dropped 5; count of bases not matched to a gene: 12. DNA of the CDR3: TGTGCCAGCAGCCAAGACCTAGGGACAGGGGAACTACTATATGGCTACACCTTC. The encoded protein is CASSQDLGTGELLYGYTF.

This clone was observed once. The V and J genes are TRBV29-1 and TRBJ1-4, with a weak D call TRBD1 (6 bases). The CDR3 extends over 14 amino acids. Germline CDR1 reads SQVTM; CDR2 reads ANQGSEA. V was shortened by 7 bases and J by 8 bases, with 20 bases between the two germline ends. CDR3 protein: CSAQTRQVGEKLFF. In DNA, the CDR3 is TGCAGCGCCCAAACAAGACAGGTTGGAGAAAAACTGTTTTTT.